The 23 T cell receptor beta chains presented below share a single source sample, sequenced in a study of regulatory T cells in long-lasting Graves disease. As for time point: persistent/refractory GD, antithyroid drugs over 5 years with positive TRAb. The authors made the TCR library using RNA they extracted from PBMCs. For TCR beta, libraries came from iRepertoire HTBI primers and Arm-PCR of CDR3 regions. Each CDR3 protein gets one entry after TCRdb re-called the multiplex PCR reads with MiXCR. The profile shows 310,000 or so distinct CDR3 sequences, 20% to 25% of them singletons. The input for sequencing was peripheral blood mononuclear cells (PBMCs), taken when the disease was refractory, from a patient treated with antithyroid drugs. These receptor sequences come from a female donor with Graves disease.

This clonotype was seen at least ten times. One end of the junction fails to match germline, which may point to a read error. The CDR3 DNA is TGTGCCAGCAGTTTAGTGGGCTACGAGCAGTACTTC. It specifies CASSLVGYEQYF. The V and J genes are TRBV5-1 and TRBJ2-7; D is uncertain. The CDR3 totals 12 residues. Germline V gives CDR1 SGHRS, CDR2 YFSETQ.

This clonotype was found many times. This chain joins TRBV6-1 and TRBJ2-6, with D uncertain. V lost 7 bases to trimming and J lost 0 bases, with 10 bases between them. The V gene's germline CDR1 is MNHNS and CDR2 SASEGT. The CDR3 is made up of 15 amino acids. The CDR3: CASTLDRSGANVLTF. The CDR3 nucleotides read TGTGCCAGCACCCTAGACCGCTCTGGGGCCAACGTCCTGACTTTC.

In this sample, this clonotype turned up many times. The CDR3: CASSSLTGERYEQYF. CDR3 DNA: TGTGCCAGCAGCTCCCTTACGGGGGAGAGGTACGAGCAGTACTTC. The chain has TRBV27 and TRBJ2-7; D perhaps matches TRBD2 (6 bases). Germline CDR1 MNHEY, CDR2 SMNVEV (reference sequence). V was shortened by 6 bases and J by 4 bases, with 19 bases between the two germline ends. CDR3 length: 15 amino acids.

This sequence joins TRBV10-3 and TRBJ1-5; D unresolved. Germline-derived CDR1 and CDR2 are ENHRY and SYGVKD. With 0 bases removed from V and 4 bases from J, the gap between germline ends came to 7 bases. This CDR3 has 14 residues. CDR3 region: CAISESVGNQPQHF. In DNA, the CDR3 is TGTGCCATCAGTGAGTCGGTGGGGAATCAGCCCCAGCATTTT.

In this sample, this clonotype turned up a few times. This chain uses TRBV10-3 with TRBJ2-2; D is undetermined. V lost 6 bases to trimming and J lost 1 base, with 12 bases between them. Germline CDR1 ENHRY, CDR2 SYGVKD. The CDR3 extends over 15 amino acids. This CDR3 is CAIRDATENTGELFF. As DNA, the CDR3 is TGTGCCATCAGGGACGCGACGGAGAACACCGGGGAGCTGTTTTTT.

This clonotype was seen only once. Being one base from a much bigger clone, this may be a read error. The V call is TRBV7-9, the J call TRBJ2-2, with D hard to call. The germline V and J ends were trimmed by 5 bases and 4 bases, with 8 bases remaining between them. The V gene's germline CDR1 is SEHNR and CDR2 FQNEAQ (reference sequence). The CDR3 spans 13 residues. CDR3 DNA: TGTGCCAGCAGCCCCACGAGCACCGGGGAGCTGTTTTTT. It is translated as CASSPTSTGELFF.

This clonotype has just one count. The CDR3 sequence is CASSLSTPQQYF. The CDR3 nucleotides are TGTGCCAGCAGTTTATCTACGCCCCAGCAGTACTTC. The genes are TRBV28 and TRBJ2-7; the D is unclear. This CDR3 has 12 amino acids. Trimming stripped 1 base from V and 8 bases from J, with 9 bases between. CDR1 and CDR2 from the germline V gene are MDHEN and SYDVKM. Drawing the rest from reference TRBV28 and TRBJ2-7, the complete variable domain is DVKVTQSSRYLVKRTGEKVFLECVQDMDHENMFWYRQDPGLGLRLIYFSYDVKMKEKGDIPEGYSVSREKKERFSLILESASTNQTSMYLCASSLSTPQQYFGPGTRLTVT.

J is TRBJ2-5 and V is TRBV5-5; D unresolved. Trimming removed 1 base from V and 0 bases from J, with 7 bases in between. CDR3 length equals 14 residues. The germline gives CDR1 SGHKS, CDR2 YYEKEE (reference sequence). The CDR3 is CASSLRSNQETQYF. CDR3 nucleotide sequence: TGTGCCAGCAGCTTGAGGAGCAACCAAGAGACCCAGTACTTC.

This clonotype has at least ten counts. This chain uses TRBV2 with TRBJ2-7; D remains unclear. The germline V gene encodes CDR1 SNHLY and CDR2 FYNNEI. Trimming removed 2 bases at V and 0 bases at J, with 11 bases between. The CDR3 totals 15 residues. The CDR3 spells CASSEFSGSSYEQYF. CDR3 bases: TGTGCCAGCAGTGAATTTTCCGGAAGCTCCTACGAGCAGTACTTC.

J is TRBJ2-2 and V is TRBV12-3 or TRBV12-4, with D possibly matching TRBD2 (5 bases). CDR3 length equals 14 residues. V lost 6 bases and J lost 0, with 8 bases in between. As DNA, the CDR3 is TGTGCCAGCAGCGGCGGGTCGAACACCGGGGAGCTGTTTTTT. It translates to CASSGGSNTGELFF.

The J gene is TRBJ2-2, the V gene TRBV5-4, with D tentatively TRBD2 (5 bases). The CDR3 loop spans 18 amino acids. The V gene's germline CDR1 is SGHNT and CDR2 YYREEE (reference sequence). The V end lost 4 bases, the J end lost 5 bases, and 24 bases lay between the germline ends. CDR3 sequence (DNA): TGTGCCAGCAGCGTGACGACCCTAAGGACTTTAAGGACCGGGGAGCTGTTTTTT. Translated, it gives CASSVTTLRTLRTGELFF. The variable domain in full, with the rest retrieved from reference TRBV5-4 and TRBJ2-2, is ETGVTQSPTHLIKTRGQQVTLRCSSQSGHNTVSWYQQALGQGPQFIFQYYREEENGRGNFPPRFSGLQFPNYSSELNVNALELDDSALYLCASSVTTLRTLRTGELFFGEGSRLTVL.

V is TRBV20-1 and J is TRBJ1-5; D is perhaps TRBD1 (5 bases). V was shortened by 2 bases and J by 1 base, with 15 bases between the two germline ends. The CDR3 runs 16 residues. Germline assignment: CDR1 DFQATT and CDR2 SNEGSKA (reference sequence). The CDR3 bases are TGCAGTGCTAGACAGGGCGGGTTGGTGAGCAATCAGCCCCAGCATTTT. As protein: CSARQGGLVSNQPQHF.

The chain combines TRBV20-1 with TRBJ1-4; 9 nucleotides agree with TRBD1. Germline V gene lookup returns CDR1 DFQATT and CDR2 SNEGSKA (reference sequence). Trimming removed 7 bases from V and 5 bases from J; junction bases left unmatched: 5. This CDR3 is 13 amino acids long. CDR3 sequence reads: CSVLTGGNEKLFF. The CDR3 DNA sequence: TGCAGTGTTCTGACAGGGGGAAATGAAAAACTGTTTTTT.

Many counts were recorded for this clonotype. One junction end does not reproduce the germline sequence, and a read error may be involved. This chain joins TRBV2 and TRBJ1-2; weak D call: TRBD1 (5 bases). The CDR3 length is 15 residues. CDR1 is SNHLY, CDR2 FYNNEI, per germline. CDR3 bases: TGTGCCAGCAGCCCGGAGAGACAGAGAAATTATGGCCACACCTTC. Protein: CASSPERQRNYGHTF.

This clonotype was detected only a few times. The rearrangement joins TRBV5-6 to TRBJ1-2; TRBD1 is a possible D gene (5 bases). Germline loops: CDR1 SGHDT, CDR2 YYEEEE. V was pared by 2 bases and J by 0 bases, with 8 bases between. The CDR3 length is 14 residues. The CDR3 sequence is CASSFETANYGYTF. As DNA, the CDR3 is TGTGCCAGCAGCTTTGAGACAGCTAACTATGGCTACACCTTC.

This clonotype appeared many times. The chain has TRBV12-3 or TRBV12-4 and TRBJ1-1; perhaps TRBD1 as D (5 bases). This CDR3 has 15 residues. Trimming cost V 5 bases and J 0 bases, with 13 bases left between them. The CDR3 loop is CASSPQGALNTEAFF. Here the CDR3 DNA reads TGTGCCAGCAGTCCTCAGGGAGCCTTGAACACTGAAGCTTTCTTT.

The CDR3 is CAWSKSSVEETQYF. CDR3 DNA: TGTGCCTGGAGCAAATCTAGCGTAGAAGAGACCCAGTACTTC. This sequence joins TRBV30 and TRBJ2-5; possible D gene TRBD2, 6 bases. CDR3 length: 14 amino acids. Germline V lookup: CDR1 GTSNPN, CDR2 SVGIG (reference sequence). V dropped 3 bases and J dropped 3 bases, with 14 bases sitting between them.

This clonotype has just a few counts. V usage is TRBV29-1 and J usage is TRBJ1-5, with 9 bases fitting TRBD1. V lost 6 bases and J lost 2; bases outside the gene matches: 5. CDR3 length: 14 amino acids. Germline lookup yields CDR1 SQVTM and CDR2 ANQGSEA. CDR3 nucleotide sequence: TGCAGCGTGCACAGGGGGCTCGGCAATCAGCCCCAGCATTTT. Amino acid sequence: CSVHRGLGNQPQHF.

This clonotype was found many times. CDR3 nucleotide sequence: TGCAGTGCCCAGGGTCGAGTTTCCTACGAGCAGTACTTC. Protein: CSAQGRVSYEQYF. The chain uses TRBV20-1 and TRBJ2-7, with D tentatively TRBD1 (5 bases). Germline CDR1 is DFQATT and CDR2 is SNEGSKA (reference sequence). This CDR3 contains 13 residues. Trimming pared 6 bases from V and 1 base from J, leaving 13 bases between.

The CDR3 DNA follows: TGCGCCAGCAGCTTGTACAAGGGAAGTAATGAAAAACTGTTTTTT. It is translated as CASSLYKGSNEKLFF. This chain connects TRBV5-1 to TRBJ1-4; D unclear. V lost 1 base, J lost 4 bases, and 11 bases lay in between. The CDR3 runs to 15 residues. CDR1 SGHRS and CDR2 YFSETQ come from the germline V gene.

This clonotype turned up a few times. This chain uses TRBV29-1 with TRBJ2-4; perhaps TRBD2 as D (5 bases). Trimming stripped 4 bases from V and 2 bases from J, with 18 bases between. CDR3 length: 16 residues. Germline-derived CDR1 and CDR2 are SQVTM and ANQGSEA. The CDR3 nucleotides read TGCAGCGTTGGAGGGATTGGTAGTCCTACCAAAAACATTCAGTACTTC. Translation gives CSVGGIGSPTKNIQYF.

This clonotype occurred once. This could be a read error, since a much larger clone is one nucleotide away. The chain has TRBV28 and TRBJ2-5; a weak D match, TRBD2 (6 bases). The CDR3 is 15 amino acids. CDR1 is MDHEN and CDR2 is SYDVKM in the germline V gene. CDR3 DNA sequence: TGTGCCAGCAGTTTTTTCGGGGGAAACCTAGAGACCCAGCACTTC. Protein: CASSFFGGNLETQHF.

This clonotype was counted ten times or more. The chain carries TRBV28 and TRBJ2-7; the match to TRBD2 covers 9 bases. The CDR3 covers 17 residues. In germline, CDR1 is MDHEN, CDR2 SYDVKM. Losses at the gene ends were 7 bases for V and 2 bases for J; bases not matched to a gene: 15. This CDR3 is CASTPLGWTSDTYEQYF. The CDR3 DNA follows: TGTGCCAGCACCCCCTTGGGTTGGACTAGCGATACCTACGAGCAGTACTTC.